The 20 T cell receptor beta chains in this list originate from one sample, sequenced in a study of CD8+CD57+ T cells in acquired aplastic anemia. Genomic DNA was employed as the template in profiling TCR beta VDJ and CDR3. TCRdb independently ran MiXCR on the reads; one entry per CDR3 protein. The sample contains 110,000 or so distinct CDR3 sequences, around 50% of which appear only once. Sequencing input: sorted CD4+, CD8+, or CD8+CD57+ T cells (not recorded which) from PBMCs. These TCRs come from a human donor in good health, serving as a control.

The V call is TRBV10-3, the J call TRBJ2-5; a weak D match, TRBD1 (6 bases). The V and J ends lost 7 bases and 2 bases respectively, with 11 bases between them. The CDR3 extends over 13 amino acids. Germline-derived CDR1 and CDR2 are ENHRY and SYGVKD. The CDR3 protein is CAITRTEQETQYF. The CDR3 nucleotides are TGTGCCATCACTAGGACAGAGCAAGAGACCCAGTACTTC.

The J gene is TRBJ1-6, the V gene TRBV7-6; D is unclear. The CDR3 length is 12 residues. V was trimmed by 6 bases and J by 6 bases, leaving 6 bases between them. Germline CDR1 is SGHVS and CDR2 is FNYEAQ. The CDR3 region is CASSGVNSPLHF. As DNA, the CDR3 is TGTGCCAGCAGTGGAGTTAATTCACCCCTCCACTTT.

The V and J genes are TRBV6-1 and TRBJ1-1; a weak D match, TRBD1 (5 bases). With 5 bases removed from V and 1 base from J, the gap between germline ends came to 8 bases. Germline V lookup: CDR1 MNHNS, CDR2 SASEGT. CDR3 length: 13 residues. The CDR3 reads CASSQGSNTEAFF. As DNA, the CDR3 is TGTGCCAGCAGTCAGGGATCGAACACTGAAGCTTTCTTT.

This clonotype was detected many times. The chain uses TRBV11-1 and TRBJ2-3; TRBD2 matches at 12 bases. The CDR3 loop spans 19 amino acids. The germline CDR1 and CDR2 sequences are SGHAT and FQDESV (reference sequence). Unmatched junction bases numbered 9, after V lost 0 bases and J lost 2 bases. The CDR3 coding sequence is TGTGCCAGCAGCTTAGCCCCTAGCGGGGGGGATACATCCACAGATACGCAGTATTTT. Amino acids: CASSLAPSGGDTSTDTQYF.

The V and J genes are TRBV7-7 and TRBJ2-2; no clear D. The V gene's germline CDR1 is SSHAT and CDR2 FNYEAQ (reference sequence). The ends were cut back, 4 bases at V and 7 bases at J, with 7 bases in the middle. The CDR3 length is 12 residues. The CDR3 loop is CASSSGNGELFF. The CDR3 DNA sequence: TGTGCCAGCAGCTCTGGAAACGGGGAGCTGTTTTTT.

The V gene is TRBV12-3 or TRBV12-4, the J gene TRBJ1-6; D uncertain. V lost 4 bases and J 1 base, leaving 20 bases between the germline ends. The CDR3 is 19 amino acids. The CDR3 spells CASSSVLGLATSYNSPLHF. The CDR3 DNA reads TGTGCCAGCAGTTCTGTCCTCGGGCTGGCGACATCCTATAATTCACCCCTCCACTTT.

The chain carries TRBV7-9 and TRBJ1-2, with unresolved D. The V gene's germline CDR1 is SEHNR and CDR2 FQNEAQ (reference sequence). The ends were cut back, 5 bases at V and 2 bases at J, with 9 bases in the middle. This CDR3 contains 13 residues. The CDR3 reads CASSPSDNYGYTF. The CDR3 bases are TGTGCCAGCAGCCCCTCGGACAACTATGGCTACACCTTC.

Concerning this clonotype itself: The CDR3 carries no conserved terminal phenylalanine or tryptophan, so it likely arises from a read error. The chain carries TRBV19 and TRBJ1-5; D remains ambiguous. Per the germline V gene, CDR1 is LNHDA and CDR2 is SQIVND (reference sequence). CDR3 length: 15 amino acids. The CDR3, as DNA: TGCGCCAGTCTGGGGTTCGAGCAGGGCAATCAGCCCCAGCATCTT. It specifies CASLGFEQGNQPQHL.

This clonotype was seen ten or more times. The rearrangement uses TRBV9 and TRBJ2-1; D is undetermined. The V end lost 4 bases, the J end lost 3 bases, and 2 bases lay between the germline ends. Germline V lookup: CDR1 SGDLS, CDR2 YYNGEE. CDR3 length: 11 residues. CDR3 amino acids: CASSNYNEQFF. In DNA form, the CDR3 reads TGTGCCAGCAGCAACTACAATGAGCAGTTCTTC. The whole variable domain, remainder taken from reference TRBV9 and TRBJ2-1, is DSGVTQTPKHLITATGQRVTLRCSPRSGDLSVYWYQQSLDQGLQFLIQYYNGEERAKGNILERFSAQQFPDLHSELNLSSLELGDSALYFCASSNYNEQFFGPGTRLTVL.

This rearrangement joins TRBV9 to TRBJ1-4; tentative D call: TRBD1 (6 bases). V gave up 3 bases and J gave up 5 bases, with 17 bases separating them. CDR1 and CDR2 from the germline V gene are SGDLS and YYNGEE. The CDR3 has 16 amino acids. The CDR3 region is CASSEGAWTENEKLFF. The CDR3 DNA reads TGTGCCAGCAGCGAGGGAGCTTGGACAGAGAATGAAAAACTGTTTTTT. Variable domain in full (rest from reference TRBV9 and TRBJ1-4): DSGVTQTPKHLITATGQRVTLRCSPRSGDLSVYWYQQSLDQGLQFLIQYYNGEERAKGNILERFSAQQFPDLHSELNLSSLELGDSALYFCASSEGAWTENEKLFFGSGTQLSVL.

This rearrangement joins TRBV20-1 to TRBJ1-2; TRBD1 matches at 7 bases. Germline values: CDR1 DFQATT, CDR2 SNEGSKA (reference sequence). With V trimmed by 3 bases and J by 4 bases, 8 bases remained unmatched. The CDR3 runs to 14 residues. In nucleotides, the CDR3 is TGCAGTGCTAGCCAACAGGGGTCCGGCTATGGCTACACCTTC. Translated, it gives CSASQQGSGYGYTF.

CDR3 sequence (DNA): TGTGCCAGCACGGGACAGGATGAATGCGAGCAGTACTTC. Its protein product is CASTGQDECEQYF. The rearrangement joins TRBV5-5 to TRBJ2-7, with 8 bases lining up with TRBD1. CDR1 SGHKS and CDR2 YYEKEE come from the germline V gene (reference sequence). The V gene end was trimmed by 6 bases and the J gene end by 6 bases; junction bases not matched to a gene: 8. This CDR3 is built from 13 residues.

This chain uses TRBV19 with TRBJ1-2; 7 nucleotides line up with TRBD1. The length of the CDR3 is 12 residues. V dropped 5 bases and J dropped 10; count of bases not matched to a gene: 7. Germline CDR1 LNHDA, CDR2 SQIVND (reference sequence). CDR3 protein: CASSALGQFYTF. For the CDR3, the DNA is TGTGCCAGTAGTGCCCTGGGACAGTTCTACACCTTC.

This clonotype showed up many times. The V call is TRBV4-2, the J call TRBJ2-5; 8 bases match TRBD2. Germline lookup yields CDR1 LGHNA and CDR2 YNFKEQ. Trimming at V came to 4 bases and at J to 2 bases, leaving 6 bases not matched to a gene. The CDR3 consists of 15 residues. CDR3 in DNA: TGTGCCAGCAGCCTCACTAGCGGTATACAAGAGACCCAGTACTTC. Protein product: CASSLTSGIQETQYF.

The table lists this clonotype with many counts. CDR3 loop: CASSQLGRDEKLFF. The CDR3 nucleotides read TGTGCCAGCAGCCAATTGGGGAGGGATGAAAAACTGTTTTTT. V gene TRBV14 combines with J gene TRBJ1-4; D remains ambiguous. This CDR3 is built from 14 residues. Trimming left V 2 bases short and J 6 bases short, with 10 bases between. From germline, CDR1 is SGHDN and CDR2 FVKESK.

This clonotype has ten or more counts. The rearrangement joins TRBV20-1 to TRBJ1-5; tentatively, D is TRBD1 (5 bases). The CDR3 is 19 amino acids. Trimming pared 0 bases from V and 0 bases from J, leaving 21 bases between. Germline CDR1 DFQATT, CDR2 SNEGSKA (reference sequence). CDR3 amino acids: CSARESRDRFTYSNQPQHF. The DNA for the CDR3 is TGCAGTGCTAGAGAGTCCCGTGACAGATTTACATATAGCAATCAGCCCCAGCATTTT.

The genes are TRBV12-3 or TRBV12-4 and TRBJ2-7; 9 nucleotides align to TRBD1. CDR3 length: 14 residues. V shed 5 bases and J 6 bases; nucleotides not matched to a gene: 8. The CDR3 is CASSQPGQGGEQYF. As DNA, the CDR3 is TGTGCCAGCAGTCAACCGGGACAGGGAGGCGAGCAGTACTTC.

In its sample, this clonotype was seen many times. J is TRBJ1-6 and V is TRBV19; D unclear. Trimming shortened V by 0 bases and J by 4 bases, and 4 bases separated the two germline ends. The length of the CDR3 is 14 residues. Germline assignment: CDR1 LNHDA and CDR2 SQIVND (reference sequence). CDR3 loop: CASSIDSYNSPLHF. The CDR3 nucleotides are TGTGCCAGTAGTATAGACAGTTATAATTCACCCCTCCACTTT.

This clonotype was seen ten or more times. The gene calls are TRBV20-1 and TRBJ1-1, with TRBD1 matching 7 bases. The V gene end was trimmed by 7 bases and the J gene end by 5 bases; junction bases not matched to a gene: 10. This CDR3 is built from 13 residues. The germline V gene encodes CDR1 DFQATT and CDR2 SNEGSKA (reference sequence). CDR3 protein: CSVAGGPSTEAFF. The CDR3 coding sequence is TGCAGTGTCGCAGGGGGTCCAAGTACTGAAGCTTTCTTT.

The chain uses TRBV2 and TRBJ1-2; D is ambiguous. Looked up from germline, CDR1 is SNHLY and CDR2 is FYNNEI. The CDR3 has 13 amino acids. Trimming took off 3 bases at V and 2 bases at J, with 7 bases between the two ends. As DNA, the CDR3 is TGTGCCAGCAGTGACGACCAGAACTATGGCTACACCTTC. This codes for CASSDDQNYGYTF. The whole variable domain, filled in from reference TRBV2 and TRBJ1-2, reads EPEVTQTPSHQVTQMGQEVILRCVPISNHLYFYWYRQILGQKVEFLVSFYNNEISEKSEIFDDQFSVERPDGSNFTLKIRSTKLEDSAMYFCASSDDQNYGYTFGSGTRLTVV.